Following are 17 T cell receptor beta chains from one sample sequenced in a study of cytomegalovirus exposure and HLA in healthy donors. PCR amplification relied on 60 Vbeta primers (plus 13 Jbeta primers). The data were produced by immunoSEQ multiplex PCR, yet TCRdb's version contains in-frame clones alone and is incomplete. The sample records over 100,000 clones, about 81% being singletons. The sample was PBMCs. The origin of the receptors is a woman in her forties or fifties in good health and CMV-seropositive.

CDR3 bases: TGTGCCAGTAGCCCGGGACAGCTACAAGTCAATCAGCCCCAGCATTTT. As protein: CASSPGQLQVNQPQHF. This chain uses TRBV19 with TRBJ1-5; TRBD1 matches at 7 bases. Losses at the gene ends were 6 bases for V and 3 bases for J; bases not matched to a gene: 11. This CDR3 has 16 amino acids. CDR1 and CDR2 (germline): LNHDA, SQIVND (reference sequence).

The gene calls are TRBV29-1 and TRBJ2-7; TRBD2 matches 9 bases. J lost 2 bases, V lost 5 bases, and 4 bases had no gene match. Looked up from germline, CDR1 is SQVTM and CDR2 is ANQGSEA. The CDR3 consists of 13 residues. CDR3 bases: TGCAGCGTTTCGGGCGGGAGGGCCTACGAGCAGTACTTC. Its protein product is CSVSGGRAYEQYF.

The chain joins TRBV19 to TRBJ2-1, with 9 bases that match TRBD2. V trimming: 3 bases; J trimming: 4 bases; junction bases outside the gene matches: 1. Germline lookup yields CDR1 LNHDA and CDR2 SQIVND (reference sequence). This CDR3 region has 14 residues. The CDR3: CASSILAGYNEQFF. CDR3 bases: TGTGCCAGTAGTATTCTAGCGGGGTACAATGAGCAGTTCTTC.

This clone was counted only a few times. The CDR3 sequence is CASMGGTASTDTQYF. In DNA form, the CDR3 reads TGTGCCAGCATGGGGGGGACCGCTAGCACAGATACGCAGTATTTT. The chain links TRBV2 to TRBJ2-3, with 7 bases that match TRBD2. The CDR3 is 15 amino acids. CDR1 is SNHLY and CDR2 is FYNNEI in the germline V gene. V dropped 7 bases and J dropped 0; count of bases not matched to a gene: 7.

CDR3: CASSQASSYNSPLHF. The CDR3 nucleotides read TGTGCCAGCAGCCAAGCCAGCTCCTATAATTCACCCCTCCACTTT. This sequence joins TRBV4-2 and TRBJ1-6; D not resolved. The CDR3 has 15 residues. The ends were cut back, 1 base at V and 0 bases at J, with 4 bases in the middle. Germline V gene lookup returns CDR1 LGHNA and CDR2 YNFKEQ.

This rearrangement joins TRBV5-4 to TRBJ2-1; 10 bases align to TRBD2. Germline-derived CDR1 and CDR2 are SGHNT and YYREEE (reference sequence). The CDR3 has 18 amino acids. J was trimmed by 2 bases and V by 4 bases; bases with no gene match: 12. The CDR3 protein is CASSPTPTGTSAYNEQFF. The CDR3 DNA reads as TGTGCCAGCAGCCCCACACCTACCGGGACTAGCGCCTACAATGAGCAGTTCTTC.

This sequence joins TRBV30 and TRBJ1-2; D gene ambiguous. The V and J ends lost 0 bases and 8 bases respectively, with 10 bases between them. Per germline, CDR1 GTSNPN and CDR2 SVGIG (reference sequence). The CDR3 length is 12 residues. The CDR3 here is CAWSVLSGGYTF. The CDR3 DNA reads TGTGCCTGGAGTGTACTTTCGGGGGGCTACACCTTC.

The chain carries TRBV10-3 and TRBJ1-1, with 7 bases identical to TRBD1. Germline CDR1 is ENHRY and CDR2 is SYGVKD. The V segment lost 9 bases and the J segment 6 bases; nucleotides outside the gene matches: 19. This CDR3 contains 16 residues. For the CDR3, the DNA is TGTGCCATGCGGGACAGTCGACCAAACGGGAGCGCTGAAGCTTTCTTT. This sequence encodes CAMRDSRPNGSAEAFF.

The chain combines TRBV28 with TRBJ1-2; possible D gene TRBD1, 6 bases. Between the trimmed V and J ends, which lost 7 bases and 0 bases, there was a span of 12 bases. CDR1 and CDR2 (germline): MDHEN, SYDVKM. The CDR3 runs 14 residues. CDR3 loop: CASTGQGSNYGYTF. In DNA form, the CDR3 reads TGTGCCAGCACTGGTCAGGGGTCTAACTATGGCTACACCTTC.

The rearrangement joins TRBV6-6 to TRBJ1-4; D is ambiguous. The CDR3 is made up of 16 amino acids. Germline V lookup: CDR1 MNHNY, CDR2 SVGAGI (reference sequence). Trimming took 0 bases from V and 0 from J, leaving 8 bases between them. CDR3 in DNA: TGTGCCAGCAGTTACTCGGGCGACGCAACTAATGAAAAACTGTTTTTT. This encodes CASSYSGDATNEKLFF.

The rearrangement joins TRBV5-4 to TRBJ2-7; tentatively, D is TRBD1 (6 bases). The CDR3 contains 16 residues. V gave up 3 bases and J gave up 2 bases, with 18 bases separating them. The germline CDR1 and CDR2 sequences are SGHNT and YYREEE (reference sequence). This CDR3 is CASSSASRGPPYEQYF. In DNA form, the CDR3 reads TGTGCCAGCAGCTCCGCTTCCAGGGGCCCCCCCTACGAGCAGTACTTC.

The chain is built from TRBV5-1 and TRBJ1-2; D is perhaps TRBD1 (5 bases). This CDR3 has 14 amino acids. V lost 2 bases and J lost 5, with 13 bases in between. Germline CDR1 reads SGHRS; CDR2 reads YFSETQ. CDR3 region: CASSLEGEGYGYTF. For the CDR3, the DNA is TGCGCCAGCAGCTTAGAAGGGGAAGGGTATGGCTACACCTTC.

This chain uses TRBV2 with TRBJ2-1; 8 bases line up with TRBD2. This CDR3 is 17 amino acids long. Trimming took 5 bases from V and 0 from J; bases not matched to a gene: 9. Germline lookup yields CDR1 SNHLY and CDR2 FYNNEI. CDR3 loop: CASSLAGSSPSYNEQFF. The DNA of the CDR3 is TGTGCCAGCAGTCTAGCGGGTTCTTCCCCCTCCTACAATGAGCAGTTCTTC.

In its sample, this clone was seen once. The V gene is TRBV7-8, the J gene TRBJ1-2, with TRBD1 identical over 7 bases. V lost 5 bases and J lost 4; bases outside the gene matches: 7. This CDR3 spans 14 amino acids. Germline-derived CDR1 and CDR2 are SGHVS and FQNEAQ. CDR3 in amino acids: CASSVNRGSYGYTF. For the CDR3, the DNA is TGTGCCAGCAGCGTAAACAGGGGATCCTATGGCTACACCTTC.

The gene calls are TRBV9 and TRBJ2-3; a possible D gene is TRBD2 (6 bases). Per the germline V gene, CDR1 is SGDLS and CDR2 is YYNGEE. Trimming stripped 0 bases from V and 9 bases from J, with 8 bases between. The CDR3 loop spans 12 amino acids. CDR3 coding DNA: TGTGCCAGCAGCGTAGGAGGAGGGACGCAGTATTTT. Amino acid sequence: CASSVGGGTQYF.

The J gene is TRBJ1-1, the V gene TRBV20-1; D possibly corresponds to TRBD1 (5 bases). Per germline, CDR1 DFQATT and CDR2 SNEGSKA (reference sequence). Trimming removed 5 bases at V and 10 bases at J, with 11 bases between. CDR3 length equals 10 residues. CDR3 nucleotides: TGCAGTGCTCAGGACACTATAGCTTTCTTT. Translated, it gives CSAQDTIAFF.

This chain uses TRBV21-1 with TRBJ2-7; the D call of TRBD2 is as the table states it, not checked on the DNA. TRBV21-1 is annotated as a pseudogene. The CDR3 extends over 17 amino acids. The CDR3 coding sequence is TGTGCCAGCAGCAAGGGGGAAACTTGGAGGGTGTCCTACGAGCAGTACTTC. Residues: CASSKGETWRVSYEQYF.